The text below deals with one TCR beta chain. Its recognized antigen is unknown. One base away there is no much larger clone; base qualities are not given. These data belong to a study of regulatory T cells in long-lasting Graves disease (dated by TCRdb to 2020 to 2022). A note on the overall study: Persistent Graves' disease was defined as antithyroid drug treatment for over 5 years with persistently positive TSH receptor autoantibodies. Antithyroid drugs had been taken for approximately 9.5 years on average by persistent Graves' disease patients in the clinical cohort. A total of roughly 33 samples underwent TCR sequencing: about 13 from persistent and roughly 20 from newly diagnosed Graves' disease patients. This study used TCR sequencing and RNA sequencing of peripheral blood to compare persistent Graves' disease patients against newly diagnosed Graves' disease patients. The study took place in China and was registered as a clinical trial.

The CDR3 numbers 13 residues from cysteine through phenylalanine. Only the CDR3 DNA is retained, 39 bases long and in frame from the first base. V and J lose 0 bases and 1 base, and a span of 3 bases separates them. From a lookup of the germline V gene, CDR1 and CDR2 are KGHSH and LQKENI. Library prep was done by multiplex PCR. The sequencer listed for this sample is Illumina HiSeq 4000. To build TCR beta libraries, CDR3 regions were amplified by Arm-PCR using iRepertoire HTBI primers. Before sequencing, the PCR products went through gel purification. In the authors' own workflow: Gene usage analysis of CDR3 amino acid clonotypes relied on the approximately 68 TRBV and about 13 TRBJ segments identified across samples. COPE and FqMerger were used to merge the filtered high-quality paired reads into contigs. BLAST was used to align contigs to IMGT TRBV, TRBD and TRBJ reference genes, and CDR3 was defined according to IMGT. Any clonotype with a frequency above 0.1% was classified as a highly expanded clone. Repertoire diversity was measured by Shannon entropy, and V-J evenness by the Gini coefficient. A clonotype was considered public if more than one individual shared it. Through fastp at Q25 and MiXCR, TCRdb rebuilt clones from the public reads, retaining in-frame beta chains. Identical CDR3 proteins give one entry, which carries the most common genes and DNA. The V and J calls were not made by the authors but by TCRdb's processing. In all, the sample holds around 460,000 distinct CDR3 sequences, and roughly 21% of those were seen once. Together, the top ten hold about 6.6% of the sample.

Overall study results and their limits: The study examined only peripheral blood because the primary lesion, thyroid tissue, could not be accessed. Compared with newly diagnosed patients, patients with persistent Graves' disease had lower TCR Shannon entropy and fewer highly expanded clones, which suggests clonal expansion. Persistent disease showed preferential use of TRBV28, TRBJ1-2 and TRBJ2-5, whereas newly diagnosed disease favored TRBV20-1 and TRBJ2-1. Sequencing and analysis were restricted to the TCR beta chain. The authors acknowledged the small sample size as a limitation that may reduce accuracy. Persistent patients shared more public clonotypes among themselves (2,741) than newly diagnosed patients did (about 970).

This specimen's time point label, interpreted: persistent/refractory GD, antithyroid drugs over 5 years with positive TRAb. For both TCR sequencing and RNA sequencing, RNA was extracted from PBMCs using TRIzol. The diagnosis of Graves' disease followed American Thyroid Association guidelines. Recruitment of patients was carried out at an endocrinology department in Xi'an, China. Each patient gave approximately 9.7 milliliters of peripheral blood, collected in an EDTA anticoagulant tube. PBMCs were isolated by Ficoll Paque Plus density gradient separation without further T cell sorting. RNA quality was checked with an Agilent 2100 Bioanalyzer and agarose gel, and concentration with a NanoDrop 2000.

The clonotype comes from a female donor with Graves disease. The material was peripheral blood mononuclear cells (PBMCs), obtained when the disease was refractory, from a patient treated with antithyroid drugs. Rearrangement joined TRBV18 to TRBJ2-5; the D gene lacks a confident call. The nucleotide sequence is given as TGTGCCAGCTCACCACCGATCCAAGAGACCCAGTACTTC. It translates to CASSPPIQETQYF.